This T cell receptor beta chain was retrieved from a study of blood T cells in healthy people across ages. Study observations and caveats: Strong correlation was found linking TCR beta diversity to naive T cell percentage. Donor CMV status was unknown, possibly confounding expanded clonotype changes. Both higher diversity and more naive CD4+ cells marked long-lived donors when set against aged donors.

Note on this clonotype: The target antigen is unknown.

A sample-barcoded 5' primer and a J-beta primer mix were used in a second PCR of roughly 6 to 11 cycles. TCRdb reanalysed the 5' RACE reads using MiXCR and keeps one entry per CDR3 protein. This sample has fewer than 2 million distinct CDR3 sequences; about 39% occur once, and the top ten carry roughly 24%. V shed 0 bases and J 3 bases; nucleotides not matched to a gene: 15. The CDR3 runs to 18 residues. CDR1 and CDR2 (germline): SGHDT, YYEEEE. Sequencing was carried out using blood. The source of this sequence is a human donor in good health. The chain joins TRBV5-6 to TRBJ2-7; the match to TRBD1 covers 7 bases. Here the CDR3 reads CASSLAVRTGTEDYEQYF. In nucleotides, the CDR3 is TGTGCCAGCAGCTTGGCCGTTAGGACCGGGACAGAGGACTACGAGCAGTACTTC.